The 21 T cell receptor beta chains reported below all come from one sample, sequenced in a study of blood T cell repertoires in COVID-19. Libraries were prepared by immunoSEQ multiplex PCR; TCRdb keeps only in-frame clonotypes and omits some of them. The table lists 210,000 or so clones, 70% to 90% of them singletons. Sequenced material: PBMCs or T cells enriched from blood (not recorded which). These receptors all come from a woman between 50 and 59 years old in a cohort exposed to, infected with or recovered from COVID-19 (not recorded which).

The chain is built from TRBV7-2 and TRBJ1-5; the D is unclear. Germline lookup yields CDR1 SGHTA and CDR2 FQGNSA. The germline V and J ends were trimmed by 5 bases and 3 bases, with 14 bases remaining between them. This CDR3 comprises 15 residues. The CDR3 DNA follows: TGTGCCAGCAGCGGCAGCCAGCTAGCCAATCAGCCCCAGCATTTT. Its protein is CASSGSQLANQPQHF.

The chain combines TRBV7-2 with TRBJ1-1; D is perhaps TRBD1 (6 bases). CDR1 and CDR2 (germline): SGHTA, FQGNSA. Trimming left V 2 bases short and J 2 bases short, with 12 bases between. CDR3 length: 15 amino acids. CDR3 bases: TGTGCCAGCAGCTTATCTGCAGGGGCAAACACTGAAGCTTTCTTT. Protein sequence: CASSLSAGANTEAFF.

The rearrangement uses TRBV18 and TRBJ1-4, with 7 bases that match TRBD1. V was clipped by 0 bases and J by 7 bases; unmatched bases: 17. There are 19 residues in the CDR3. Germline CDR1 KGHSH, CDR2 LQKENI. The CDR3 region has the DNA TGTGCCAGCTCACCACCGAACCTGAGGGGGTTGACAGGGAGTGAAAAACTGTTTTTT. This sequence encodes CASSPPNLRGLTGSEKLFF.

The gene calls are TRBV18 and TRBJ2-2; D ambiguous. Germline CDR1 and CDR2: KGHSH and LQKENI. The length of the CDR3 is 12 residues. Trimming shortened V by 8 bases and J by 7 bases, and 11 bases separated the two germline ends. CDR3 residues: CASTTNNGELFF. The CDR3, as DNA: TGTGCCAGCACTACCAATAACGGGGAGCTGTTTTTT.

This clone was detected a few times. The genes are TRBV9 and TRBJ1-5, with 8 bases fitting TRBD1. CDR1 is SGDLS, CDR2 YYNGEE, per germline. V lost 3 bases and J lost 6; bases outside the gene matches: 5. The CDR3 is 14 amino acids. CDR3 in amino acids: CASSGQDRGQPQHF. The CDR3 bases are TGTGCCAGCAGCGGACAAGACAGGGGTCAGCCCCAGCATTTT.

J is TRBJ1-6 and V is TRBV6-5, with D perhaps matching TRBD1 (5 bases). This CDR3 is 15 amino acids long. V shed 2 bases and J shed 9 bases, with 14 bases lying between them. Germline V gene data show CDR1 as MNHEY and CDR2 as SVGAGI. The CDR3 DNA sequence: TGTGCCAGCAGTTACAGGAGGGGTTCGGGTTCACCCCTCCACTTT. Protein sequence: CASSYRRGSGSPLHF.

The DNA of the CDR3 is TGTGCCAGCAGCCAACTAAAGGAAGGCAGGGCAGGTGGCTACACCTTC. It yields the protein CASSQLKEGRAGGYTF. The gene calls are TRBV4-2 and TRBJ1-2; maybe TRBD1 (5 bases). The germline gives CDR1 LGHNA, CDR2 YNFKEQ. The CDR3 spans 16 residues. Trimming removed 2 bases at V and 7 bases at J, with 20 bases between.

This chain joins TRBV3-1 (or the pseudogene TRBV3-2) and TRBJ2-1; D is possibly TRBD1 (6 bases). Trimming cost V 0 bases and J 12 bases, with 9 bases left between them. The CDR3 has 12 amino acids. Per the germline V gene, CDR1 is LGHDT and CDR2 is YNNKEL (reference sequence). CDR3 protein: CASSQDGRGQFF. The CDR3 bases are TGTGCCAGCAGCCAAGATGGCAGGGGGCAGTTCTTC.

V gene TRBV19 combines with J gene TRBJ1-4; 8 bases are a match to TRBD1. J lost 7 bases, V lost 6 bases, and 7 bases had no gene match. The CDR3 has 14 residues. Germline V gives CDR1 LNHDA, CDR2 SQIVND (reference sequence). This chain's CDR3 is CASRTGVGGEKLFF. CDR3 nucleotide sequence: TGTGCCAGTAGGACAGGGGTTGGAGGTGAAAAACTGTTTTTT.

V and J are TRBV7-8 and TRBJ2-1, with D possibly TRBD1 on 6 matching bases. CDR3 size: 14 residues. CDR1 and CDR2 from the germline V gene are SGHVS and FQNEAQ. V was pared by 1 base and J by 3 bases, with 7 bases between. The CDR3, as DNA: TGTGCCAGCAGCTTAGGGGACATCTACAATGAGCAGTTCTTC. Protein product: CASSLGDIYNEQFF.

This clone was seen only a few times. The chain uses TRBV4-2 and TRBJ1-5; D is undetermined. Trimming stripped 0 bases from V and 0 bases from J, with 6 bases between. Germline lookup yields CDR1 LGHNA and CDR2 YNFKEQ. The CDR3 extends over 15 amino acids. For the CDR3, the DNA is TGTGCCAGCAGCCAAGAACACCATAGCAATCAGCCCCAGCATTTT. Translation: CASSQEHHSNQPQHF.

The chain recombines TRBV6-5 with TRBJ1-5; D unclear. Per the germline V gene, CDR1 is MNHEY and CDR2 is SVGAGI. The CDR3 runs to 13 residues. V shed 6 bases and J shed 5 bases, with 11 bases lying between them. CDR3 in amino acids: CASRSEIDQPQHF. DNA of the CDR3: TGTGCCAGCAGGTCGGAGATCGATCAGCCCCAGCATTTT.

The rearrangement uses TRBV7-9 and TRBJ1-1, with 9 bases lining up with TRBD1. J was trimmed by 13 bases and V by 3 bases; bases with no gene match: 12. Germline V lookup: CDR1 SEHNR, CDR2 FQNEAQ (reference sequence). The CDR3 sequence is 14 residues long. The DNA for the CDR3 is TGTGCCAGCAGCTTCGCGGACAGGGGAGGGGCGCATTTCTTT. Amino acids: CASSFADRGGAHFF.

The chain links TRBV5-1 to TRBJ1-2; the D is unclear. CDR1 SGHRS and CDR2 YFSETQ come from the germline V gene. V was shortened by 0 bases and J by 1 base, with 7 bases between the two germline ends. The CDR3 length is 14 residues. The CDR3 DNA reads TGCGCCAGCAGCTTGGAAGAGGGTAACTATGGCTACACCTTC. This translates into CASSLEEGNYGYTF.

The chain links TRBV2 to TRBJ2-2, with TRBD1 matching over 7 bases. V lost 6 bases and J lost 6; bases outside the gene matches: 7. The CDR3 sequence is 14 residues long. Looked up from germline, CDR1 is SNHLY and CDR2 is FYNNEI. The CDR3, as DNA: TGTGCCAGCAGGGACAGGTCCGGAGCCGGGGAGCTGTTTTTT. This gives the protein CASRDRSGAGELFF.

The chain carries TRBV6-2 or TRBV6-3 and TRBJ1-1, with 9 bases that match TRBD1. This CDR3 has 15 residues. Germline lookup yields CDR1 MNHEY and CDR2 SVGEGT. Trimming removed 6 bases from V and 7 bases from J; junction bases left unmatched: 12. CDR3 loop: CASSRTGTGKGEAFF. In DNA form, the CDR3 reads TGTGCCAGCAGCCGTACCGGGACAGGGAAAGGTGAAGCTTTCTTT.

The chain recombines TRBV19 with TRBJ2-1; 14 bases are shared with TRBD2. V dropped 5 bases and J dropped 8; count of bases not matched to a gene: 14. Germline assignment: CDR1 LNHDA and CDR2 SQIVND (reference sequence). The CDR3 totals 18 residues. CDR3 DNA: TGTGCCAGTAGTGCCCCACGACTAGCGGGGGGGCCTAGGGATGAGCAGTTCTTC. Its translation: CASSAPRLAGGPRDEQFF.

This sequence joins TRBV28 and TRBJ1-6; D possibly corresponds to TRBD1 (5 bases). The germline V gene has CDR1 MDHEN and CDR2 SYDVKM. This CDR3 has 15 amino acids. Trimming removed 3 bases at V and 10 bases at J, with 16 bases between. CDR3 residues: CASSFWADKGSPLHF. Written as DNA, the CDR3 is TGTGCCAGCAGTTTTTGGGCAGATAAGGGGTCACCCCTCCACTTT.

This chain links TRBV3-1 (or the pseudogene TRBV3-2) with TRBJ2-7; no firm D call. CDR1 is LGHDT and CDR2 is YNNKEL in the germline V gene (reference sequence). The CDR3 totals 14 residues. With 2 bases removed from V and 6 bases from J, the gap between germline ends came to 14 bases. Here the CDR3 DNA reads TGTGCCAGCAGCCAATTAACGGGTACGCGCGAGCAGTACTTC. Amino acid sequence: CASSQLTGTREQYF.

The chain is built from TRBV10-3 and TRBJ2-7; the match to TRBD1 covers 9 bases. Germline V gives CDR1 ENHRY, CDR2 SYGVKD. This CDR3 has 14 residues. With V trimmed by 4 bases and J by 5 bases, 6 bases remained unmatched. This CDR3 is CAISARQGVHEQYF. CDR3 in DNA: TGTGCCATCAGTGCTAGACAGGGGGTCCACGAGCAGTACTTC.

The chain combines TRBV11-2 with TRBJ2-5, with D hard to call. Per germline, CDR1 SGHAT and CDR2 FQNNGV. The CDR3 sequence is 15 residues long. Trimming pared 1 base from V and 5 bases from J, leaving 14 bases between. This CDR3 reads CASSLVATRLETQYF. As DNA, the CDR3 is TGTGCCAGCAGCTTAGTGGCCACCAGGTTGGAGACCCAGTACTTC. Based on the CDR3 plus reference TRBV11-2 and TRBJ2-5, the full variable domain is EAGVAQSPRYKIIEKRQSVAFWCNPISGHATLYWYQQILGQGPKLLIQFQNNGVVDDSQLPKDRFSAERLKGVDSTLKIQPAKLEDSAVYLCASSLVATRLETQYFGPGTRLLVL.